Below, 16 T cell receptor beta chains from the same sample are listed, as sequenced in a study of T cell responses to AZD1222 COVID-19 vaccine. Sequencing was performed with immunoSEQ multiplex PCR; in TCRdb, only in-frame clones are kept and a portion is missing. Of 86,000 or so clones listed, approximately 86% are singletons. Sequenced here: peripheral blood, sampled 28 days after the second AZD1222 dose. Every receptor here comes from an adult who received the AZD1222 COVID-19 vaccine.

This chain links TRBV29-1 with TRBJ2-1; TRBD1 is a possible D gene (6 bases). Germline loops: CDR1 SQVTM, CDR2 ANQGSEA. The CDR3 contains 13 residues. V was shortened by 7 bases and J by 7 bases, with 17 bases between the two germline ends. For the CDR3, the DNA is TGCAGCGGTTTCACCGGGACAACTAATGAGCAGTTCTTC. Its protein is CSGFTGTTNEQFF.

V gene TRBV28 combines with J gene TRBJ1-5; D gene unclear. CDR3 size: 14 residues. Germline V CDR1 and CDR2: MDHEN, SYDVKM. Between the trimmed V and J ends, which lost 4 bases and 1 base, there was a span of 8 bases. CDR3 nucleotide sequence: TGTGCCAGCAGTTCGTCTGGGAGCAATCAGCCCCAGCATTTT. It specifies CASSSSGSNQPQHF.

This chain links TRBV24-1 with TRBJ2-4, with 7 bases identical to TRBD2. The CDR3 is made up of 15 amino acids. V lost 7 bases, J lost 6 bases, and 11 bases stayed unmatched. Germline V lookup: CDR1 KGHDR, CDR2 SFDVKD. CDR3 bases: TGTGCCACCAGCGAGTATGGGGAGGGAGGAAACATTCAGTACTTC. Translated: CATSEYGEGGNIQYF.

This chain links TRBV7-2 with TRBJ2-5, with D hard to call. Per the germline V gene, CDR1 is SGHTA and CDR2 is FQGNSA. Trimming stripped 4 bases from V and 6 bases from J, with 18 bases between. The CDR3 totals 15 residues. The CDR3 sequence: CASSSPMGWPKTQYF. DNA for the CDR3: TGTGCCAGCAGCTCCCCCATGGGGTGGCCGAAGACCCAGTACTTC.

The rearrangement uses TRBV4-1 and TRBJ1-5, with D tentatively TRBD1 (5 bases). Trimming cost V 0 bases and J 2 bases, with 11 bases left between them. Germline lookup yields CDR1 MGHRA and CDR2 YSYEKL. The CDR3 has 16 residues. The CDR3 here is CASSQDGAGGNQPQHF. In DNA, the CDR3 is TGCGCCAGCAGCCAAGATGGGGCAGGAGGCAATCAGCCCCAGCATTTT.

The gene calls are TRBV28 and TRBJ2-3; 9 nucleotides agree with TRBD2. CDR3 length: 15 residues. V dropped 6 bases and J dropped 6; count of bases not matched to a gene: 10. Germline V gene lookup returns CDR1 MDHEN and CDR2 SYDVKM. The CDR3, as DNA: TGTGCCAGCAGCGCGGCGGTAGCGGGGGAGGATACGCAGTATTTT. Protein: CASSAAVAGEDTQYF.

As to this clone: Mismatch with germline at one junction end may stem from a read error. The chain links TRBV2 to TRBJ2-1, with 10 positions matching TRBD2. Germline CDR1 reads SNHLY; CDR2 reads FYNNEI. The CDR3 consists of 14 residues. CDR3 in amino acids: CAGSGLAALGEQFF. CDR3 sequence (DNA): TGTGCCGGCAGTGGACTAGCGGCGTTGGGTGAGCAGTTCTTC.

The rearrangement uses TRBV28 and TRBJ2-1; D could derive from TRBD1 or TRBD2 (5 bases each). Germline V gives CDR1 MDHEN, CDR2 SYDVKM. The CDR3 extends over 14 amino acids. Trimming cost V 5 bases and J 8 bases, with 16 bases left between them. CDR3 bases: TGTGCCAGCAGTGCCCCGGGACCCGGCTATGAGCAGTTCTTC. Amino acids: CASSAPGPGYEQFF.

This sequence joins TRBV30 and TRBJ1-2; 8 bases align to TRBD1. The CDR3 is 14 amino acids. With 4 bases clipped from V and 3 bases from J, the junction kept 7 bases outside the gene matches. Germline CDR1 GTSNPN, CDR2 SVGIG (reference sequence). CDR3 DNA: TGTGCCTGGACCGTACAGGGGGTTGACTATGGCTACACCTTC. Amino acid sequence: CAWTVQGVDYGYTF.

The V gene is TRBV5-1, the J gene TRBJ2-1, with 8 bases lining up with TRBD2. This CDR3 is built from 15 residues. V was pared by 5 bases and J by 8 bases, with 12 bases of the junction left unmatched. Germline CDR1 reads SGHRS; CDR2 reads YFSETQ. The DNA for the CDR3 is TGCGCCAGCAGGGGGCGGGGACTAGGCGGCGATGAGCAGTTCTTC. Translation gives CASRGRGLGGDEQFF.

V is TRBV12-3 or TRBV12-4 and J is TRBJ1-4; 8 bases align to TRBD1. This CDR3 has 13 amino acids. With V trimmed by 6 bases and J by 7 bases, 4 bases remained unmatched. Here the CDR3 DNA reads TGTGCCAGCAGCCGGACAGGGCCTGAAAAACTGTTTTTT. Translated: CASSRTGPEKLFF.

The chain couples TRBV7-2 to TRBJ2-1; 13 bases map to TRBD2. CDR3 length equals 16 residues. CDR1 is SGHTA and CDR2 is FQGNSA in the germline V gene. V trimming: 8 bases; J trimming: 4 bases; junction bases outside the gene matches: 8. The CDR3 bases are TGTGCCAGCGAAGAACTAGCGGGGGGGCTATACAATGAGCAGTTCTTC. Translating it yields CASEELAGGLYNEQFF.

The rearrangement joins TRBV27 to TRBJ1-4; 7 nucleotides line up with TRBD1. There are 15 residues in the CDR3. The V gene's germline CDR1 is MNHEY and CDR2 SMNVEV (reference sequence). The V gene end was trimmed by 4 bases and the J gene end by 0 bases; junction bases not matched to a gene: 2. The CDR3 bases are TGTGCCAGCAGTTGGGGGACAGCAACTAATGAAAAACTGTTTTTT. Protein product: CASSWGTATNEKLFF.

The genes are TRBV19 and TRBJ1-1, with D maybe TRBD1 (6 bases). CDR1 LNHDA and CDR2 SQIVND come from the germline V gene (reference sequence). Between the trimmed V and J ends, which lost 6 bases and 1 base, there was a span of 9 bases. The CDR3 consists of 13 residues. The CDR3 loop reads CASSRGGNTEAFF. CDR3 bases: TGTGCCAGTAGCAGGGGCGGGAACACTGAAGCTTTCTTT. Full variable domain (outside the CDR3, taken from reference TRBV19 and TRBJ1-1): DGGITQSPKYLFRKEGQNVTLSCEQNLNHDAMYWYRQDPGQGLRLIYYSQIVNDFQKGDIAEGYSVSREKKESFPLTVTSAQKNPTAFYLCASSRGGNTEAFFGQGTRLTVV.

In its sample, this clone was seen once. The chain recombines TRBV27 with TRBJ2-7; D call uncertain. Germline loops: CDR1 MNHEY, CDR2 SMNVEV (reference sequence). The CDR3 length is 14 residues. With 5 bases removed from V and 4 bases from J, the gap between germline ends came to 15 bases. In nucleotides, the CDR3 is TGTGCCAGCAGTGATGGAGACCAACTTTACGAGCAGTACTTC. Amino acids: CASSDGDQLYEQYF.

This chain's CDR3 is CASSLRDSYNEQFF. CDR3 bases: TGTGCCAGCAGTTTGAGGGACTCCTACAATGAGCAGTTCTTC. This chain connects TRBV28 to TRBJ2-1; D might be TRBD2 (5 bases). The germline V and J ends were trimmed by 3 bases and 0 bases, with 6 bases remaining between them. CDR3 length: 14 residues. Per germline, CDR1 MDHEN and CDR2 SYDVKM.